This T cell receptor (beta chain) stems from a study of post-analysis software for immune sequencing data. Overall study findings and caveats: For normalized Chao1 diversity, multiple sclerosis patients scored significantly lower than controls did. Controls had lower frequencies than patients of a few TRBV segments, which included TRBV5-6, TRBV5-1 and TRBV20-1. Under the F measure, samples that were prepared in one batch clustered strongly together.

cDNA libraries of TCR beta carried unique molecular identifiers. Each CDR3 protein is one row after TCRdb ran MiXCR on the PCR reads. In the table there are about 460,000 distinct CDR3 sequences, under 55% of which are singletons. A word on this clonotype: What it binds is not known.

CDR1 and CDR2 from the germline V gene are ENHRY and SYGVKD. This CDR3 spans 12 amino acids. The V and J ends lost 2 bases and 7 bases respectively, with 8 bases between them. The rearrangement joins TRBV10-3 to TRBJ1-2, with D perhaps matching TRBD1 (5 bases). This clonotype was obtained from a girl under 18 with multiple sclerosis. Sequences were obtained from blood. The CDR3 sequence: CAISEAGTGYTF. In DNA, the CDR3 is TGTGCCATCAGTGAGGCAGGGACTGGCTACACCTTC.